This paragraph reports one T cell receptor beta chain. The method was immunoSEQ multiplex PCR; TCRdb's version includes in-frame clones alone and lacks a portion of them. Of fewer than 300,000 clones in the sample, approximately 93% were seen once. The CDR3 consists of 13 residues. Losses at the gene ends were 7 bases for V and 4 bases for J; bases not matched to a gene: 5. CDR1 and CDR2 from the germline V gene are MGHDK and SYGVNS. The record originates from a study of T cell responses to AZD1222 COVID-19 vaccine. The chain combines TRBV25-1 with TRBJ1-2, with 8 bases identical to TRBD1. Material: peripheral blood, obtained on day 0 of AZD1222 vaccination. The clonotype originates from an adult in good health. The CDR3 here is CASMAGGGYGYTF. As DNA, the CDR3 is TGTGCCAGCATGGCAGGGGGCGGCTATGGCTACACCTTC.